This T cell receptor beta chain comes out of a study of shared clonotypes between healthy human individuals. Study findings and constraints: Researchers found naive subsets generally carried larger estimated richness than memory subsets.

This CDR3 comprises 15 residues. Looked up from germline, CDR1 is SGHRS and CDR2 is YFSETQ. Losses at the gene ends were 4 bases for V and 5 bases for J; bases not matched to a gene: 9. Worth noting for this clone: What it binds is unknown.

As handled by the study authors: ImmunoSEQ only sent back junction sequences with no quality scores, so filtering was done differently. Data came from immunoSEQ multiplex PCR; TCRdb stores just in-frame clones and leaves some out. V and J calls and clone size come straight from that table; D and trimming were deduced from the DNA. This table has about 2.4 million clones, 80% to 95% appearing once. Sequencing was done on a sample of naive CD4+ T cells from PBMCs. Subset of the sample: CD45RA+ positively selected. The rearrangement uses TRBV5-1 and TRBJ2-3, with 8 bases that match TRBD2. The TCR comes from a man aged 18 to 29 in good health. Some clones in this sample may be carry-over from other donors' samples. The CDR3 sequence is CASSPPGLGGDTQYF. The CDR3 DNA reads TGCGCCAGCAGCCCACCGGGACTAGGGGGAGATACGCAGTATTTT. The full variable domain, rest sourced from reference TRBV5-1 and TRBJ2-3, is KAGVTQTPRYLIKTRGQQVTLSCSPISGHRSVSWYQQTPGQGLQFLFEYFSETQRNKGNFPGRFSGRQFSNSRSEMNVSTLELGDSALYLCASSPPGLGGDTQYFGPGTRLTVL.